The clone carrying this T cell receptor beta chain has only one observation. Its matching antigen is unknown. The junction shows a germline mismatch at one end, possibly a read error. This sample stems from a study of post-analysis software for immune sequencing data. This CDR3 is built from 14 residues. Unique molecular identifiers tagged the TCR beta cDNA libraries. A population of about 0.9 to 10 million T cells gave rise to approximately 530,000 cDNA molecules. In TCRdb, the PCR reads were re-called with MiXCR into one record per CDR3 protein. The data contain around 700,000 distinct CDR3 sequences, about 60% of them singletons. Findings of the study overall: Samples sharing a preparation batch grouped tightly together when assessed by F measure. The study found TRBV5-6, TRBV5-1 and TRBV20-1 among about 5 TRBV segments more frequent in patients than controls.

This sequence joins TRBV12-3 or TRBV12-4 and TRBJ2-1, with TRBD2 as a possible D gene (6 bases). The J call may be in error: the DNA end matches TRBJ2-7 better. Material for sequencing was blood. The TCR originated in a girl aged 2 to 9 with multiple sclerosis. The CDR3 reads CASTLGAGSGEQYF. The CDR3 nucleotides are TGTGCCAGCACTTTAGGGGCGGGGTCCGGTGAGCAGTACTTC.